These 8 T cell receptor beta chains came from one sample sequenced in a study of CD8+CD57+ T cells in acquired aplastic anemia. TCR beta VDJ and CDR3 were profiled, and genomic DNA was the template. TCRdb recomputed calls from the reads with MiXCR, one row per CDR3 protein. The table has over 250,000 distinct CDR3 sequences, 50% to 65% seen once. By flow cytometry, patients selected for sequencing had shown an expansion of CD8+CD57+ cells. The sequencing input was sorted CD4+, CD8+, or CD8+CD57+ T cells (not recorded which) from PBMCs. The receptors were gathered from a human donor with aplastic anemia.

CDR3 sequence reads: CASSLAGDGYTF. The CDR3 region has the DNA TGTGCCAGCAGCTTAGCTGGGGATGGCTACACCTTC. The V and J genes are TRBV7-9 and TRBJ1-2; no reliable D call. Germline V lookup: CDR1 SEHNR, CDR2 FQNEAQ (reference sequence). This CDR3 spans 12 amino acids. V dropped 0 bases and J dropped 6 bases, with 5 bases sitting between them.

This clonotype was recorded at least ten times. A single base separates this from a much larger clone, so it may be a read error. This rearrangement joins TRBV7-9 to TRBJ2-5; TRBD2 matches at 11 bases. Looked up from germline, CDR1 is SEHNR and CDR2 is FQNEAQ (reference sequence). This CDR3 comprises 16 residues. DNA for the CDR3: TGTGCCAGCAGCTTAGGACTAGCGGGGTACCAAGGGACCCAGTACTTC. Translated: CASSLGLAGYQGTQYF. The variable domain in full, completed from reference TRBV7-9 and TRBJ2-5, reads DTGVSQNPRHKITKRGQNVTFRCDPISEHNRLYWYRQTLGQGPEFLTYFQNEAQLEKSRLLSDRFSAERPKGSFSTLEIQRTEQGDSAMYLCASSLGLAGYQGTQYFGPGTRLLVL.

The chain employs TRBV12-3 or TRBV12-4 and TRBJ2-5; TRBD2 agrees at 13 bases. The CDR3 length is 16 residues. The J segment lost 4 bases and the V segment lost 7 bases, leaving 9 bases of the junction unmatched. CDR3 region: CASTWAGLAGLETQYF. The CDR3 bases are TGTGCCAGCACTTGGGCGGGACTAGCGGGATTAGAGACCCAGTACTTC.

V is TRBV6-5 and J is TRBJ1-1; D is unclear. V shed 2 bases and J shed 10 bases, with 11 bases lying between them. The CDR3 totals 12 residues. From germline, CDR1 is MNHEY and CDR2 SVGAGI. This chain's CDR3 is CASSYTLAGAFF. In DNA, the CDR3 is TGTGCCAGCAGTTACACACTAGCGGGAGCTTTCTTT.

The CDR3 region is CSASGAYGYTF. Written as DNA, the CDR3 is TGCAGTGCTTCAGGGGCCTATGGCTACACCTTC. The V gene is TRBV20-1, the J gene TRBJ1-2; maybe TRBD1 (6 bases). Germline CDR1 and CDR2: DFQATT and SNEGSKA (reference sequence). The CDR3 has 11 amino acids. Between the trimmed V and J ends, which lost 5 bases and 4 bases, there was a span of 8 bases.

The J gene is TRBJ2-5, the V gene TRBV7-4; D is possibly TRBD1 (6 bases). The CDR3 runs to 17 residues. V lost 4 bases, J lost 2 bases, and 20 bases lay in between. The germline V gene encodes CDR1 SGHVT and CDR2 SQSDAQ. The CDR3: CASSCICLTGIQETQYF. The CDR3 DNA sequence: TGTGCCAGCAGCTGCATTTGTCTGACAGGAATACAAGAGACCCAGTACTTC.

The table lists this clonotype with many counts. The chain uses TRBV7-8 and TRBJ2-2, with D tentatively TRBD2 (6 bases). The CDR3 is 16 amino acids. Trimming took off 2 bases at V and 0 bases at J, with 10 bases between the two ends. The germline CDR1 and CDR2 sequences are SGHVS and FQNEAQ. The CDR3 region has the DNA TGTGCCAGCAGCTTATCCGGGGGAGCGAACACCGGGGAGCTGTTTTTT. Its translation: CASSLSGGANTGELFF.

V usage is TRBV7-9 and J usage is TRBJ1-1; D is unclear. The CDR3 totals 12 residues. From germline, CDR1 is SEHNR and CDR2 FQNEAQ (reference sequence). The V end lost 3 bases, the J end lost 7 bases, and 9 bases lay between the germline ends. CDR3 sequence reads: CASSFGSSEAFF. CDR3 sequence (DNA): TGTGCCAGCAGCTTCGGATCAAGTGAAGCTTTCTTT.